The 11 T cell receptor beta chains given below trace back to one sample, sequenced in a study of pediatric ulcerative colitis. Profiling relied on immunoSEQ multiplex PCR, and the TCRdb table lists in-frame clones only, not all of them. This table has some 60,000 clones, over 70% appearing once. The source material was blood. The receptors come from a boy younger than 18 with moderate ulcerative colitis.

The chain combines TRBV5-4 with TRBJ2-5, with no clear D. Germline V CDR1 and CDR2: SGHNT, YYREEE (reference sequence). The CDR3 runs 14 residues. The V end was cut by 0 bases, the J end by 5 bases, with 11 bases between. The CDR3 region has the DNA TGTGCCAGCAGCTTGGACAGCGTAGGGGAGACCCAGTACTTC. Its translation: CASSLDSVGETQYF. The variable domain in full, completed from reference TRBV5-4 and TRBJ2-5, reads ETGVTQSPTHLIKTRGQQVTLRCSSQSGHNTVSWYQQALGQGPQFIFQYYREEENGRGNFPPRFSGLQFPNYSSELNVNALELDDSALYLCASSLDSVGETQYFGPGTRLLVL.

The chain links TRBV29-1 to TRBJ2-1, with TRBD1 matching 9 bases. This CDR3 region has 16 residues. Trimming at V came to 2 bases and at J to 8 bases, leaving 13 bases not matched to a gene. Germline V gives CDR1 SQVTM, CDR2 ANQGSEA. Here the CDR3 DNA reads TGCAGCGTTGAATTGGTAGATGGGACAGGGAGGGATGAGCAGTTCTTC. It codes for CSVELVDGTGRDEQFF.

This clone has a handful of counts. The rearrangement uses TRBV27 and TRBJ1-1; tentative D call: TRBD1 (6 bases). The ends were cut back, 0 bases at V and 3 bases at J, with 17 bases in the middle. The CDR3 runs to 17 residues. The V gene's germline CDR1 is MNHEY and CDR2 SMNVEV (reference sequence). The CDR3 nucleotides are TGTGCCAGCAGTTTATCGACCACAGGGTTAAAGGACACTGAAGCTTTCTTT. Its translation: CASSLSTTGLKDTEAFF.

The gene calls are TRBV18 and TRBJ1-2; possibly TRBD1 for D (6 bases). V was cut by 2 bases and J by 4 bases, with 11 bases left in between. The germline V gene encodes CDR1 KGHSH and CDR2 LQKENI. The CDR3 has 14 residues. The CDR3 sequence is CASSPSGDTYGYTF. The CDR3, as DNA: TGTGCCAGCTCACCATCAGGGGATACCTATGGCTACACCTTC.

In its sample, this clone was seen a few times. The chain carries TRBV5-6 and TRBJ1-2, with 8 bases fitting TRBD1. CDR3 length equals 12 residues. V gave up 6 bases and J gave up 7 bases; unmatched junction bases: 5. Germline assignment: CDR1 SGHDT and CDR2 YYEEEE. The CDR3 protein is CASIRTGSGYTF. CDR3 in DNA: TGTGCCAGCATTAGGACAGGGAGTGGCTACACCTTC.

The CDR3 reads CASSPLEGSSGNTIYF. CDR3 coding DNA: TGTGCCAGCTCACCACTAGAGGGGAGCTCTGGAAACACCATATATTTT. The chain couples TRBV18 to TRBJ1-3; weak D call: TRBD1 (5 bases). Trimming pared 1 base from V and 0 bases from J, leaving 10 bases between. Germline V lookup: CDR1 KGHSH, CDR2 LQKENI. The CDR3 totals 16 residues.

This clone appeared a few times. This rearrangement joins TRBV2 to TRBJ2-7, with 9 nucleotides matching TRBD1. Losses at the gene ends were 9 bases for V and 4 bases for J; bases not matched to a gene: 10. Germline V gene sequence: CDR1 SNHLY, CDR2 FYNNEI. CDR3 length equals 14 residues. The CDR3 reads CASRTGTGTYEQYF. The CDR3 DNA follows: TGTGCCAGTAGAACCGGGACAGGGACATACGAGCAGTACTTC.

CDR3 nucleotide sequence: TGTGCCAGCAGCGTAGGGGCTGGGGGGGAGCAGTACTTC. It translates to CASSVGAGGEQYF. This sequence joins TRBV9 and TRBJ2-7; possibly TRBD2 for D (6 bases). Germline V lookup: CDR1 SGDLS, CDR2 YYNGEE. The CDR3 sequence is 13 residues long. V was shortened by 0 bases and J by 7 bases, with 11 bases between the two germline ends.

In this sample, this clone turned up a few times. The gene calls are TRBV25-1 and TRBJ2-3; 8 bases line up with TRBD2. With V trimmed by 4 bases and J by 7 bases, 19 bases remained unmatched. The CDR3 spans 18 residues. The V gene's germline CDR1 is MGHDK and CDR2 SYGVNS. CDR3 region: CASSGAGLVRGLTHTQYF. As DNA, the CDR3 is TGTGCCAGCAGTGGGGCGGGACTAGTGCGGGGACTTACACATACGCAGTATTTT. Drawing the rest from reference TRBV25-1 and TRBJ2-3, the complete variable domain is EADIYQTPRYLVIGTGKKITLECSQTMGHDKMYWYQQDPGMELHLIHYSYGVNSTEKGDLSSESTVSRIRTEHFPLTLESARPSHTSQYLCASSGAGLVRGLTHTQYFGPGTRLTVL.

The CDR3 sequence: CASSLALLAGGSTPTYEQYF. The CDR3 region has the DNA TGTGCCAGCAGCTTAGCTTTACTAGCGGGAGGGTCGACACCAACCTACGAGCAGTACTTC. V gene TRBV7-8 combines with J gene TRBJ2-7; 13 bases fit TRBD2. Trimming cost V 0 bases and J 2 bases; bases outside gene matches: 13. Germline V gene data show CDR1 as SGHVS and CDR2 as FQNEAQ. The CDR3 sequence is 20 residues long.

The chain couples TRBV20-1 to TRBJ2-5; D remains unclear. V lost 4 bases and J lost 6, with 9 bases in between. The CDR3 contains 11 residues. CDR1 and CDR2 from the germline V gene are DFQATT and SNEGSKA (reference sequence). Here the CDR3 DNA reads TGCAGTGCTATTATGACTCAGACCCAGTACTTC. This codes for CSAIMTQTQYF.